This is a list of T cell receptor beta chains from one sample in a study of control samples from healthy donors and cancer patients. Only in-frame clones appear in the TCRdb table, and some are missing; sequencing was by immunoSEQ multiplex PCR. This sample has 84,000 or so clones, with roughly 84% found just once. Sequencing was performed on PBMCs. The receptors originated from a man aged 60-69 years with head and neck cancer. Both conserved end residues are part of each CDR3. D genes are given only for firm matches. Expanded clones are given a class, and other clones once, few, many or no size at all.

D | size | J | V | CDR3 | DNA
. | . | TRBJ1-5 | TRBV15 | CATSREFEPQHF | TGTGCCACCAGCAGAGAGTTTGAGCCCCAGCATTTT
TRBD1 | . | TRBJ2-1 | TRBV6-2/TRBV6-3 | CASSYPGTGGYNEQFF | TGTGCCAGCAGTTACCCGGGGACAGGGGGCTACAATGAGCAGTTCTTC
. | . | TRBJ2-7 | TRBV5-1 | CASSLVSTRYEQYF | TGCGCCAGCAGCTTGGTATCCACTCGGTACGAGCAGTACTTC
. | . | TRBJ1-3 | TRBV7-8 | CASSLDRIPVKDYGRFLNF | TGTGCCAGCAGCTTAGACCGAATCCCTGTTAAGGATTACGGAAGGTTTTTAAATTTT
TRBD1 | . | TRBJ2-7 | TRBV5-6 | CASSLGGTAYSYEQYF | TGTGCCAGCAGCTTGGGAGGGACAGCTTACTCCTACGAGCAGTACTTC
. | . | TRBJ1-5 | TRBV7-2 | CASSLDRWGQPQHF | TGTGCCAGCAGCTTAGACAGGTGGGGTCAGCCCCAGCATTTT
TRBD1 | once | TRBJ1-2 | TRBV6-5 | CASRNSGTGRGYTF | TGTGCCAGCAGAAACTCTGGGACAGGGCGAGGCTACACCTTC
TRBD2 | few | TRBJ2-3 | TRBV5-4 | CASSLEAGGLFYTQYF | TGTGCCAGCAGCTTGGAAGCGGGAGGGCTTTTTTATACGCAGTATTTT
TRBD1 | . | TRBJ2-1 | TRBV2 | CASSGQGAYNEQFF | TGTGCCAGCAGTGGACAGGGGGCCTACAATGAGCAGTTCTTC
. | . | TRBJ2-7 | TRBV7-2 | CASSLAPGLYEQYF | TGTGCCAGCAGCTTAGCACCGGGGCTCTACGAGCAGTACTTC
. | . | TRBJ1-4 | TRBV6-5 | CASTGEKLFF | TGTGCCAGCACAGGGGAAAAACTGTTTTTT
. | . | TRBJ2-7 | TRBV19 | CASSPGGGISYEQYF | TGTGCCAGTAGCCCGGGCGGCGGGATTTCCTACGAGCAGTACTTC
. | . | TRBJ1-2 | TRBV7-9 | CASSLDRVGVFGYTF | TGTGCCAGCAGCTTAGACAGGGTTGGCGTTTTCGGCTACACCTTC
. | . | TRBJ1-4 | TRBV28 | CASRKPRQFNEKLFF | TGTGCCAGCAGGAAGCCGAGACAGTTTAATGAAAAACTGTTTTTT
. | once | TRBJ2-2 | TRBV7-9 | CASSLGEAGELFF | TGTGCCAGCAGCTTAGGGGAGGCCGGGGAGCTGTTTTTT
. | . | TRBJ2-1 | TRBV18 | CASSPPVGATYNEQFF | TGTGCCAGCTCACCCCCCGTTGGGGCGACCTACAATGAGCAGTTCTTC
. | . | TRBJ2-1 | TRBV7-8 | CASSPTAPPRTYNEQFF | TGTGCCAGCAGCCCAACAGCCCCCCCGCGAACGTACAATGAGCAGTTCTTC
. | . | TRBJ1-6 | TRBV2 | CASSDRNNSPLHF | TGTGCCAGCAGTGACAGAAATAATTCACCCCTCCACTTT
. | . | TRBJ2-7 | TRBV4-2 | CASSRAKANEQYF | TGTGCCAGCAGCCGGGCGAAGGCCAACGAGCAGTACTTC
. | . | TRBJ2-7 | TRBV19 | CASSTGQGGSPYEQYF | TGTGCCAGTAGTACCGGACAGGGAGGGTCCCCCTACGAGCAGTACTTC
TRBD2 | . | TRBJ2-7 | TRBV12-5 | CASGPSLLAGASYEQYF | TGTGCTAGTGGTCCGAGTCTACTAGCGGGAGCCTCCTACGAGCAGTACTTC
. | . | TRBJ1-4 | TRBV7-9 | CASSPAGRNEKLFF | TGTGCCAGCAGCCCCGCTGGCAGAAATGAAAAACTGTTTTTT
. | . | TRBJ1-1 | TRBV27 | CASSHLTLGTEAFF | TGTGCCAGCAGCCATCTGACCTTGGGCACTGAAGCTTTCTTT
TRBD2 | . | TRBJ2-5 | TRBV18 | CASSPRGGSSGAQETQYF | TGTGCCAGCTCACCACGGGGCGGGAGCTCCGGTGCGCAAGAGACCCAGTACTTC
. | . | TRBJ1-2 | TRBV5-1 | CASSFVSYRNYGYTF | TGCGCCAGCAGCTTCGTGTCGTACCGTAACTATGGCTACACCTTC
. | . | TRBJ2-1 | TRBV5-1 | CASSSPPQSNEQFF | TGCGCCAGCAGCTCCCCCCCACAGAGCAATGAGCAGTTCTTC
. | . | TRBJ2-1 | TRBV6-4 | CASSDSYGGPYNEQFF | TGTGCCAGCAGTGACTCCTACGGGGGCCCCTACAATGAGCAGTTCTTC
. | . | TRBJ1-2 | TRBV5-1 | CASSLVPGGRLGGYTF | TGCGCCAGCAGCTTGGTACCGGGGGGCCGGCTAGGTGGCTACACCTTC
TRBD1 | . | TRBJ2-1 | TRBV11-2 | CASSPADRTAEQFF | TGTGCCAGCAGCCCGGCGGACAGGACGGCTGAGCAGTTCTTC
TRBD2 | . | TRBJ2-5 | TRBV3-1/TRBV3-2 | CASSQYPSGRETQYF | TGTGCCAGCAGCCAATATCCTAGCGGGCGGGAGACCCAGTACTTC
TRBD1 | . | TRBJ1-2 | TRBV2 | CASRYDREGGYTF | TGTGCCAGCAGATACGACAGGGAGGGTGGCTACACCTTC
TRBD1 | . | TRBJ2-2 | TRBV5-1 | CASGATGVGAGTGELFF | TGCGCCAGCGGCGCGACAGGGGTCGGGGCTGGGACCGGGGAGCTGTTTTTT
. | . | TRBJ2-4 | TRBV18 | CASSPSAGFQNIQYF | TGTGCCAGCTCACCATCCGCAGGGTTCCAAAACATTCAGTACTTC
. | . | TRBJ1-5 | TRBV6-5 | CASSQGGLGWQPQHF | TGTGCCAGCAGCCAAGGGGGGTTAGGATGGCAGCCCCAGCATTTT
. | . | TRBJ1-5 | TRBV3-1/TRBV3-2 | CASSQEGDYQPQHF | TGTGCCAGCAGCCAAGAGGGGGATTATCAGCCCCAGCATTTT
TRBD1 | . | TRBJ1-1 | TRBV19 | CASSPGQGAAEAFF | TGTGCCAGTAGTCCGGGACAGGGGGCCGCTGAAGCTTTCTTT
. | . | TRBJ2-7 | TRBV9 | CAIPSQGEGEQYF | TGTGCCATCCCCTCACAGGGAGAGGGCGAGCAGTACTTC
TRBD1 | . | TRBJ1-3 | TRBV6-5 | CASSYRNRGAGNTIYF | TGTGCCAGCAGTTACCGGAACAGGGGAGCCGGAAACACCATATATTTT
. | . | TRBJ1-3 | TRBV18 | CASSPPGRNTIYF | TGTGCCAGCTCACCCCCGGGGCGAAACACCATATATTTT
. | . | TRBJ1-6 | TRBV18 | CASSPLAGVNSPLHF | TGTGCCAGCTCACCACTTGCAGGGGTTAATTCACCCCTCCACTTT
. | . | TRBJ2-3 | TRBV28 | CASRHRPRLSTDTQYF | TGTGCCAGCAGGCACCGTCCCCGGCTAAGCACAGATACGCAGTATTTT
TRBD1 | . | TRBJ1-2 | TRBV2 | CASSESEETGGGYTF | TGTGCCAGCAGTGAATCTGAGGAGACAGGGGGAGGCTACACCTTC
. | . | TRBJ2-1 | TRBV2 | CASTYLGLEQFF | TGTGCCAGCACCTATCTAGGGCTTGAGCAGTTCTTC
. | . | TRBJ2-2 | TRBV3-1/TRBV3-2 | CASSPRGRMSVTGELFF | TGTGCCAGCAGCCCCCGGGGCAGGATGAGTGTCACCGGGGAGCTGTTTTTT
TRBD1 | . | TRBJ2-3 | TRBV18 | CASSGTGADTQYF | TGTGCCAGCTCAGGGACAGGGGCAGATACGCAGTATTTT
. | . | TRBJ1-2 | TRBV29-1 | CSGEQENHGYTF | TGCAGCGGCGAACAGGAAAACCATGGCTACACCTTC
. | . | TRBJ1-6 | TRBV5-5 | CASNLQVSPLHF | TGTGCCAGCAACCTTCAAGTGTCACCCCTCCACTTT
TRBD1 | . | TRBJ1-4 | TRBV6-5 | CASRGDRGQNEKLFF | TGTGCCAGCAGGGGGGACAGGGGACAAAATGAAAAACTGTTTTTT
TRBD2 | . | TRBJ2-7 | TRBV27 | CASSLWGGYEQYF | TGTGCCAGCAGTTTATGGGGGGGCTACGAGCAGTACTTC
. | . | TRBJ1-2 | TRBV5-1 | CASSLGGAGGYGYTF | TGCGCCAGCAGCTTGGGTGGGGCTGGTGGCTATGGCTACACCTTC
. | . | TRBJ1-5 | TRBV6-1 | CASSEALRGGNQPQHF | TGTGCCAGCAGTGAAGCGCTTAGGGGAGGCAATCAGCCCCAGCATTTT
. | . | TRBJ1-1 | TRBV6-5 | CASRAGLNTEAFF | TGTGCCAGCAGAGCCGGGTTGAACACTGAAGCTTTCTTT
. | . | TRBJ1-6 | TRBV4-1 | CASSQGRGRRLSPLHF | TGCGCCAGCAGCCAAGGGCGGGGTAGGAGGCTTTCACCCCTCCACTTT